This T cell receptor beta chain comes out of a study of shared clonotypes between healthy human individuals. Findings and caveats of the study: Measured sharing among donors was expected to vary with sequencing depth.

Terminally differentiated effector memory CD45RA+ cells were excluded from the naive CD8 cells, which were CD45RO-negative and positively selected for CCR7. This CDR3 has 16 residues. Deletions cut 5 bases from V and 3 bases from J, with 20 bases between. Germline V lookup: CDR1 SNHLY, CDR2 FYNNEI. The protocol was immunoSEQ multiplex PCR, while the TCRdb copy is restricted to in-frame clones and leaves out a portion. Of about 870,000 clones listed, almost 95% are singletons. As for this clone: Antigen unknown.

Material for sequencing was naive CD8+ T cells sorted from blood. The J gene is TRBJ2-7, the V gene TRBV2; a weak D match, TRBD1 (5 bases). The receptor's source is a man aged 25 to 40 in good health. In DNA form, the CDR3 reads TGTGCCAGCAGTTCTCGGAGTCGAACAGGAAACTACGAGCAGTACTTC. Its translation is CASSSRSRTGNYEQYF.